Listed here are 26 T cell receptor beta chains from one sample, sequenced in a study of blood T cell repertoires in COVID-19. Sequencing was performed with immunoSEQ multiplex PCR; in TCRdb, only in-frame clones are kept and a portion is missing. This table holds under 250,000 clones, 89% found once. Material: peripheral blood. Source of these receptors: a man between 60 and 75 years old who had recovered from COVID-19.

The chain is built from TRBV2 and TRBJ1-5; 8 nucleotides align to TRBD1. Germline V gives CDR1 SNHLY, CDR2 FYNNEI. Losses at the gene ends were 3 bases for V and 2 bases for J; bases not matched to a gene: 6. This CDR3 has 16 residues. This CDR3 reads CASSDRGQEGNQPQHF. CDR3 coding DNA: TGTGCCAGCAGTGACAGGGGGCAGGAGGGCAATCAGCCCCAGCATTTT. The full variable domain, completed using reference TRBV2 and TRBJ1-5, is EPEVTQTPSHQVTQMGQEVILRCVPISNHLYFYWYRQILGQKVEFLVSFYNNEISEKSEIFDDQFSVERPDGSNFTLKIRSTKLEDSAMYFCASSDRGQEGNQPQHFGDGTRLSIL.

The V and J genes are TRBV19 and TRBJ1-1, with D unresolved. The V end was cut by 4 bases, the J end by 0 bases, with 12 bases between. Germline V gives CDR1 LNHDA, CDR2 SQIVND (reference sequence). The CDR3 loop spans 15 amino acids. DNA of the CDR3: TGTGCCAGTAGTAGCATCTACGTCATGAACACTGAAGCTTTCTTT. This translates into CASSSIYVMNTEAFF. Using reference TRBV19 and TRBJ1-1 for the parts outside the CDR3, the full variable domain is DGGITQSPKYLFRKEGQNVTLSCEQNLNHDAMYWYRQDPGQGLRLIYYSQIVNDFQKGDIAEGYSVSREKKESFPLTVTSAQKNPTAFYLCASSSIYVMNTEAFFGQGTRLTVV.

The chain has TRBV28 and TRBJ1-2; a weak D match, TRBD1 (6 bases). The ends were cut back, 7 bases at V and 5 bases at J, with 14 bases in the middle. CDR1 is MDHEN and CDR2 is SYDVKM in the germline V gene. CDR3 length equals 13 residues. CDR3 region: CASNPPQGYGYTF. CDR3 nucleotide sequence: TGTGCCAGCAACCCCCCTCAGGGGTATGGCTACACCTTC.

This clone has more than one count but fewer than ten. The rearrangement joins TRBV7-2 to TRBJ2-7, with a weak D call TRBD1 (5 bases). This CDR3 contains 15 residues. Germline CDR1 reads SGHTA; CDR2 reads FQGNSA. Trimming cost V 1 base and J 2 bases, with 12 bases left between them. As DNA, the CDR3 is TGTGCCAGCAGCTTAGTGCAGGGCCCGGCCTACGAGCAGTACTTC. Residues: CASSLVQGPAYEQYF.

The J gene is TRBJ2-7, the V gene TRBV7-2, with 7 nucleotides matching TRBD1. After removal of 5 bases from V and 2 bases from J, the junction contained 6 bases not matched to a gene. Germline assignment: CDR1 SGHTA and CDR2 FQGNSA. CDR3 size: 14 residues. This CDR3 reads CASSQGTVAYEQYF. The CDR3 DNA is TGTGCCAGCAGCCAAGGGACAGTGGCCTACGAGCAGTACTTC. The full variable domain, completed using reference TRBV7-2 and TRBJ2-7, is GAGVSQSPSNKVTEKGKDVELRCDPISGHTALYWYRQSLGQGLEFLIYFQGNSAPDKSGLPSDRFSAERTGGSVSTLTIQRTQQEDSAVYLCASSQGTVAYEQYFGPGTRLTVT.

In this sample, this clone turned up once. The gene calls are TRBV28 and TRBJ2-1; 13 bases are a match to TRBD2. The germline CDR1 and CDR2 sequences are MDHEN and SYDVKM. V was pared by 6 bases and J by 2 bases, with 7 bases of the junction left unmatched. The CDR3 is made up of 17 amino acids. CDR3 region: CASRPTSGRAPYNEQFF. In DNA form, the CDR3 reads TGTGCCAGCAGACCTACTAGCGGGAGGGCCCCCTACAATGAGCAGTTCTTC. The full variable domain, completed using reference TRBV28 and TRBJ2-1, is DVKVTQSSRYLVKRTGEKVFLECVQDMDHENMFWYRQDPGLGLRLIYFSYDVKMKEKGDIPEGYSVSREKKERFSLILESASTNQTSMYLCASRPTSGRAPYNEQFFGPGTRLTVL.

The CDR3 loop reads CASTGWGQPPNEQYF. In nucleotides, the CDR3 is TGTGCCAGCACTGGTTGGGGGCAGCCCCCTAACGAGCAGTACTTC. The chain has TRBV28 and TRBJ2-7, with TRBD1 as a possible D gene (6 bases). The CDR3 covers 15 residues. The V end was cut by 7 bases, the J end by 5 bases, with 21 bases between. Per the germline V gene, CDR1 is MDHEN and CDR2 is SYDVKM.

This clone has a handful of counts. V gene TRBV28 combines with J gene TRBJ1-6; 10 positions match TRBD1. This CDR3 comprises 16 residues. The V gene's germline CDR1 is MDHEN and CDR2 SYDVKM. The ends lost 6 bases at V and 0 bases at J; junction bases unmatched: 2. CDR3 sequence: CASRTGGASYNSPLHF. The CDR3 nucleotides are TGTGCCAGCAGGACAGGGGGCGCCTCCTATAATTCACCCCTCCACTTT.

The V gene is TRBV6-1, the J gene TRBJ1-6, with D possibly TRBD1 on 5 matching bases. Deletions cut 1 base from V and 0 bases from J, with 13 bases between. Germline CDR1 and CDR2: MNHNS and SASEGT. The CDR3 contains 18 residues. The CDR3 DNA is TGTGCCAGCAGTGAAGTGGGGCGGCATAGCTCCTATAATTCACCCCTCCACTTT. Translated: CASSEVGRHSSYNSPLHF.

This chain uses TRBV7-3 with TRBJ1-2; D possibly corresponds to TRBD1 (6 bases). The germline V gene encodes CDR1 SGHTA and CDR2 FQGTGA. This CDR3 comprises 15 residues. V lost 5 bases and J 4 bases, leaving 17 bases between the germline ends. CDR3 coding DNA: TGTGCCAGCAGCACACAGGGAGGGTTGGCCTATGGCTACACCTTC. Translated: CASSTQGGLAYGYTF. The full variable domain, with the rest looked up from reference TRBV7-3 and TRBJ1-2, is GAGVSQTPSNKVTEKGKYVELRCDPISGHTALYWYRQSLGQGPEFLIYFQGTGAADDSGLPNDRFFAVRPEGSVSTLKIQRTERGDSAVYLCASSTQGGLAYGYTFGSGTRLTVV.

The CDR3 loop reads CASTQGDQPQHF. The CDR3 region has the DNA TGTGCCAGCACCCAAGGAGATCAGCCCCAGCATTTT. This chain uses TRBV6-6 with TRBJ1-5; no firm D call. This CDR3 spans 12 amino acids. Trimming pared 7 bases from V and 5 bases from J, leaving 9 bases between. Per the germline V gene, CDR1 is MNHNY and CDR2 is SVGAGI (reference sequence).

The DNA for the CDR3 is TGTGCCAGCAGCTCCAAGACTAGCAACGGCTACGAGCAGTACTTC. This codes for CASSSKTSNGYEQYF. V is TRBV11-2 and J is TRBJ2-7; 7 bases are a match to TRBD2. J was trimmed by 3 bases and V by 4 bases; bases with no gene match: 9. Per germline, CDR1 SGHAT and CDR2 FQNNGV. The CDR3 covers 15 residues.

V usage is TRBV5-1 and J usage is TRBJ2-3; 8 bases align to TRBD2. V trimming: 0 bases; J trimming: 4 bases; junction bases outside the gene matches: 7. CDR3 length: 16 amino acids. Per germline, CDR1 SGHRS and CDR2 YFSETQ. The CDR3 DNA reads as TGCGCCAGCAGCTTGGGGTTAGCGGGATTCTCAGATACGCAGTATTTT. Translated, it gives CASSLGLAGFSDTQYF.

The chain uses TRBV2 and TRBJ1-2, with D possibly TRBD1 on 6 matching bases. The CDR3 consists of 12 residues. From germline, CDR1 is SNHLY and CDR2 FYNNEI. V was cut by 7 bases and J by 5 bases, with 11 bases left in between. In DNA form, the CDR3 reads TGTGCCAGCACAGGGGAAGGATATGGCTACACCTTC. Translating gives CASTGEGYGYTF.

This rearrangement joins TRBV30 to TRBJ2-3, with D perhaps TRBD1 (5 bases). The germline V and J ends were trimmed by 4 bases and 2 bases, with 16 bases remaining between them. Germline V lookup: CDR1 GTSNPN, CDR2 SVGIG (reference sequence). This CDR3 spans 15 amino acids. CDR3 residues: CAWKRQNSFTDTQYF. CDR3 in DNA: TGTGCCTGGAAAAGACAGAATAGTTTCACAGATACGCAGTATTTT. Full variable domain (remainder filled in from reference TRBV30 and TRBJ2-3): SQTIHQWPATLVQPVGSPLSLECTVEGTSNPNLYWYRQAAGRGLQLLFYSVGIGQISSEVPQNLSASRPQDRQFILSSKKLLLSDSGFYLCAWKRQNSFTDTQYFGPGTRLTVL.

This clone has just one count. V gene TRBV9 combines with J gene TRBJ1-4, with unresolved D. This CDR3 is 15 amino acids long. Per the germline V gene, CDR1 is SGDLS and CDR2 is YYNGEE. Trimming removed 0 bases from V and 5 bases from J, with 11 bases in between. The CDR3 reads CASSVGAVQNEKLFF. CDR3 coding DNA: TGTGCCAGCAGCGTAGGGGCAGTTCAAAATGAAAAACTGTTTTTT.

The V gene is TRBV9, the J gene TRBJ1-5, with D possibly matching TRBD1 (5 bases). CDR1 and CDR2 (germline): SGDLS, YYNGEE. The germline V and J ends were trimmed by 0 bases and 7 bases, with 11 bases remaining between them. The CDR3 consists of 14 residues. CDR3 in amino acids: CASSVAGWGQPQHF. For the CDR3, the DNA is TGTGCCAGCAGCGTAGCTGGGTGGGGCCAGCCCCAGCATTTT.

The rearrangement joins TRBV7-6 to TRBJ2-7; D may be TRBD2 (6 bases). CDR1 is SGHVS and CDR2 is FNYEAQ in the germline V gene. V was shortened by 1 base and J by 4 bases, with 20 bases between the two germline ends. CDR3 length equals 17 residues. Here the CDR3 reads CASSLGRGSGTGYEQYF. The DNA of the CDR3 is TGTGCCAGCAGCTTAGGGCGGGGTAGCGGCACTGGTTACGAGCAGTACTTC. The variable domain in full, completed from reference TRBV7-6 and TRBJ2-7, reads GAGVSQSPRYKVTKRGQDVALRCDPISGHVSLYWYRQALGQGPEFLTYFNYEAQQDKSGLPNDRFSAERPEGSISTLTIQRTEQRDSAMYRCASSLGRGSGTGYEQYFGPGTRLTVT.

The J gene is TRBJ2-2, the V gene TRBV18; 11 positions agree with TRBD1. Germline V gene sequence: CDR1 KGHSH, CDR2 LQKENI. This CDR3 has 16 amino acids. The V gene end was trimmed by 3 bases and the J gene end by 2 bases; junction bases not matched to a gene: 2. CDR3 bases: TGTGCCAGCTCACCGAGGACAGGGGGCAACACCGGGGAGCTGTTTTTT. Translated: CASSPRTGGNTGELFF.

This clone has just one count. V and J are TRBV18 and TRBJ2-5, with D perhaps matching TRBD2 (5 bases). The germline V gene has CDR1 KGHSH and CDR2 LQKENI. The CDR3 length is 13 residues. Trimming shortened V by 4 bases and J by 2 bases, and 8 bases separated the two germline ends. In DNA form, the CDR3 reads TGTGCCAGCTCACGTAGCGAGCAAGAGACCCAGTACTTC. Amino acid sequence: CASSRSEQETQYF.

This sequence joins TRBV29-1 and TRBJ2-1; 10 nucleotides align to TRBD2. This CDR3 contains 13 residues. Germline loops: CDR1 SQVTM, CDR2 ANQGSEA. The V and J ends lost 6 bases and 8 bases, in that order; junction bases with no gene match: 7. This chain's CDR3 is CSVEREGLDEQFF. For the CDR3, the DNA is TGCAGCGTCGAGCGGGAGGGCCTGGATGAGCAGTTCTTC.

The chain links TRBV5-1 to TRBJ2-2; 8 bases are shared with TRBD1. This CDR3 comprises 15 residues. V was clipped by 4 bases and J by 1 base; unmatched bases: 3. From germline, CDR1 is SGHRS and CDR2 YFSETQ. CDR3 DNA: TGCGCCAGCAGCGCGGGACAGGTGAACACCGGGGAGCTGTTTTTT. It is translated as CASSAGQVNTGELFF. Based on the CDR3 plus reference TRBV5-1 and TRBJ2-2, the full variable domain is KAGVTQTPRYLIKTRGQQVTLSCSPISGHRSVSWYQQTPGQGLQFLFEYFSETQRNKGNFPGRFSGRQFSNSRSEMNVSTLELGDSALYLCASSAGQVNTGELFFGEGSRLTVL.

The rearrangement links TRBV29-1 to TRBJ2-1; 8 bases are a match to TRBD2. The length of the CDR3 is 15 residues. Germline V lookup: CDR1 SQVTM, CDR2 ANQGSEA. J was trimmed by 5 bases and V by 5 bases; bases with no gene match: 11. The CDR3 spells CSVRGLGVNHNEQFF. As DNA, the CDR3 is TGCAGCGTTCGGGGACTAGGGGTAAATCACAATGAGCAGTTCTTC.

The chain combines TRBV6-7 with TRBJ1-1; 10 bases align to TRBD1. TRBV6-7 qualifies as an ORF whose function is uncertain. With 7 bases clipped from V and 7 bases from J, the junction kept 12 bases outside the gene matches. The CDR3 contains 15 residues. The CDR3: CASTLQGTGDLEAFF. The CDR3 DNA reads TGTGCCAGCACATTACAAGGGACAGGGGACCTTGAAGCTTTCTTT.

The rearrangement links TRBV3-1 (or the pseudogene TRBV3-2) to TRBJ1-2; 7 bases are shared with TRBD1. The CDR3 is 15 residues long. V lost 4 bases, J lost 5 bases, and 10 bases stayed unmatched. Germline lookup yields CDR1 LGHDT and CDR2 YNNKEL (reference sequence). The CDR3 coding sequence is TGTGCCAGCAGCCCAAGGGGGACAGCGCGATATGGCTACACCTTC. Translation gives CASSPRGTARYGYTF.

The V gene is TRBV5-1, the J gene TRBJ2-3, with TRBD1 matching over 7 bases. The trim removed 6 bases at V and 3 bases at J, leaving 10 bases unmatched. Germline V lookup: CDR1 SGHRS, CDR2 YFSETQ. The CDR3 extends over 15 amino acids. CDR3 sequence: CASTRDRVGTDTQYF. For the CDR3, the DNA is TGCGCCAGCACCCGAGACAGGGTTGGGACAGATACGCAGTATTTT.